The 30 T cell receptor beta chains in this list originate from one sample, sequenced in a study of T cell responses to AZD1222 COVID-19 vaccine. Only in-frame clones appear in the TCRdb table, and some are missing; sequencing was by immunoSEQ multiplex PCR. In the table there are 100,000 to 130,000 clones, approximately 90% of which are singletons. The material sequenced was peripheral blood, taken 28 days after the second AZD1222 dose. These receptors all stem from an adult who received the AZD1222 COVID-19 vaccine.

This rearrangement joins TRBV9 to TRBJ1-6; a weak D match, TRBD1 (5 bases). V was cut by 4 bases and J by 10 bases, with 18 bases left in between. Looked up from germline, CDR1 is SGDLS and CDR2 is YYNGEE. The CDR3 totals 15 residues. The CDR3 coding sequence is TGTGCCAGCAGCACCGGACAATCCTTCGCATCACCCCTCCACTTT. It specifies CASSTGQSFASPLHF.

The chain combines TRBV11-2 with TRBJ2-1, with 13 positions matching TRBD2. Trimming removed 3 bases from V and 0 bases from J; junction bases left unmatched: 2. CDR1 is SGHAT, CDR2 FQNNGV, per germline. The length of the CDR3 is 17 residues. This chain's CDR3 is CASSFGTSGNSYNEQFF. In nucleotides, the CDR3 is TGTGCCAGCAGCTTCGGGACTAGCGGGAACTCCTACAATGAGCAGTTCTTC.

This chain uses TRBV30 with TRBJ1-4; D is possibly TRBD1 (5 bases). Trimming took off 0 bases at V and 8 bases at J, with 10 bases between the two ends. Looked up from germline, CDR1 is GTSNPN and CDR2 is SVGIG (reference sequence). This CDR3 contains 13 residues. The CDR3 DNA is TGTGCCTGGAGTGTACAGGTGGGCGAAAAACTGTTTTTT. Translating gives CAWSVQVGEKLFF.

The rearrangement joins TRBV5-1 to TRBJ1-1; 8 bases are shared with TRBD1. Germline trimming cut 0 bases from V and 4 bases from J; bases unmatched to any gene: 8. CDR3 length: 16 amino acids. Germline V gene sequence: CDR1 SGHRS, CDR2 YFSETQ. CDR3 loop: CASSLGGQGIGTEAFF. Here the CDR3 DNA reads TGCGCCAGCAGCTTGGGAGGACAGGGCATAGGCACTGAAGCTTTCTTT. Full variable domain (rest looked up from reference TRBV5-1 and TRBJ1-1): KAGVTQTPRYLIKTRGQQVTLSCSPISGHRSVSWYQQTPGQGLQFLFEYFSETQRNKGNFPGRFSGRQFSNSRSEMNVSTLELGDSALYLCASSLGGQGIGTEAFFGQGTRLTVV.

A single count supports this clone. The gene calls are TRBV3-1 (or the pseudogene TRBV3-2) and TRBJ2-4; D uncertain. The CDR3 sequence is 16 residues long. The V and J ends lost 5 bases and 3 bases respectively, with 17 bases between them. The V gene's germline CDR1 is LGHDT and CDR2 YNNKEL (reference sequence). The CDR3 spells CASSTRVPICKNIQYF. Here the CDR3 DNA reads TGTGCCAGCAGCACACGAGTTCCCATTTGCAAAAACATTCAGTACTTC.

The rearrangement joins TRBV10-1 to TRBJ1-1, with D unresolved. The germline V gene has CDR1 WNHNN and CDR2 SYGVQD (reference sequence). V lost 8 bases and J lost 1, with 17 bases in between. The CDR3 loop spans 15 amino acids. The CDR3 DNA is TGCGCCAGCCTCCATCGCCCCAGAAAGAACACTGAAGCTTTCTTT. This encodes CASLHRPRKNTEAFF.

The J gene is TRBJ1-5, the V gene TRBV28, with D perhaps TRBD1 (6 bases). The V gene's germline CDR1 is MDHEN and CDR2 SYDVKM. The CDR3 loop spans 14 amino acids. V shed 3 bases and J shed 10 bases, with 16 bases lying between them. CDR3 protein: CASSFDRPASPQHF. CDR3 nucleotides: TGTGCCAGCAGTTTCGACAGGCCTGCGAGTCCCCAGCATTTT.

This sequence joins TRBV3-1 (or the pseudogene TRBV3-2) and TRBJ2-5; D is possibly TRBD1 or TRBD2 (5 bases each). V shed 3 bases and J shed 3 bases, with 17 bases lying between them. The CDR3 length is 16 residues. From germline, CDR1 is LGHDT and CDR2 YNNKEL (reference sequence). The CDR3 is CASSQGPGDGEETQYF. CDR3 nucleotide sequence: TGTGCCAGCAGCCAGGGCCCCGGGGACGGTGAAGAGACCCAGTACTTC.

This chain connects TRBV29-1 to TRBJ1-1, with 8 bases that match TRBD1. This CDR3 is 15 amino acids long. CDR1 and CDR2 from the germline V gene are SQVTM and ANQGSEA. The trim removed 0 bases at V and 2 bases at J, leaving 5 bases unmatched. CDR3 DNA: TGCAGCGTTGAAGATTGGGACAGGCCTAACACTGAAGCTTTCTTT. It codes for CSVEDWDRPNTEAFF.

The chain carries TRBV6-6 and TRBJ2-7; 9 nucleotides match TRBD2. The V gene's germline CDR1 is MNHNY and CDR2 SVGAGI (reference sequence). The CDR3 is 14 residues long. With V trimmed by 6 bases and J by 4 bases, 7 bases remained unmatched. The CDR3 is CASSPPTSGYEQYF. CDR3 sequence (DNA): TGTGCCAGCAGCCCGCCGACTAGCGGATACGAGCAGTACTTC.

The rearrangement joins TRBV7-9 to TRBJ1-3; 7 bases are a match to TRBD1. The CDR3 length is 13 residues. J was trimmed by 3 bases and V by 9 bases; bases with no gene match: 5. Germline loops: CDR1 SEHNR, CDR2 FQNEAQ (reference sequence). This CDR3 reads CARGGTVGNTIYF. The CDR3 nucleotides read TGTGCCAGAGGGGGGACAGTTGGAAACACCATATATTTT.

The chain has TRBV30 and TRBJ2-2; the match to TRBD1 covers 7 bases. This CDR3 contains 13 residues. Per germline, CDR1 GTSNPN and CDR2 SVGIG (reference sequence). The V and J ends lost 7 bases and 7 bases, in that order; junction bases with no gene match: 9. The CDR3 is CAYNQGDVGELFF. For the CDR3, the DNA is TGTGCCTACAATCAGGGGGACGTCGGGGAGCTGTTTTTT.

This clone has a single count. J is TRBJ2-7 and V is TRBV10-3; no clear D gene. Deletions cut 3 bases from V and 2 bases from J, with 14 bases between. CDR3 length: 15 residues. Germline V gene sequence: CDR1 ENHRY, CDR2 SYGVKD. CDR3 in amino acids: CAISEDRAAAYEQYF. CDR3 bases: TGTGCCATCAGTGAAGATCGGGCAGCCGCCTACGAGCAGTACTTC.

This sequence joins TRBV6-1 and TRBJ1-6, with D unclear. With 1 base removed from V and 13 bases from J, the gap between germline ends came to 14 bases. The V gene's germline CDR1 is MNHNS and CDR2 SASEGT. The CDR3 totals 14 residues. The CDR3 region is CASSEDPTKFPLHF. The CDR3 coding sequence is TGTGCCAGCAGTGAAGATCCAACCAAGTTCCCCCTCCACTTT.

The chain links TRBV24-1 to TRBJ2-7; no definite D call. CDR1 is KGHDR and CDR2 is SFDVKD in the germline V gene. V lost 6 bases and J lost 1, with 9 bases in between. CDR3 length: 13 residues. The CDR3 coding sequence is TGTGCCACCAGTCATCCAGGTTCCTACGAGCAGTACTTC. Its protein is CATSHPGSYEQYF.

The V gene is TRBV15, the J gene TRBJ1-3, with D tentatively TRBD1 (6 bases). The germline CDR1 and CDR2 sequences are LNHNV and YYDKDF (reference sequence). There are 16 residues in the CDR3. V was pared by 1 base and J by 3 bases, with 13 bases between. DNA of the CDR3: TGTGCCACCAGCAGAGTCGGCAGGGGCCTTGGAAACACCATATATTTT. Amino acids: CATSRVGRGLGNTIYF.

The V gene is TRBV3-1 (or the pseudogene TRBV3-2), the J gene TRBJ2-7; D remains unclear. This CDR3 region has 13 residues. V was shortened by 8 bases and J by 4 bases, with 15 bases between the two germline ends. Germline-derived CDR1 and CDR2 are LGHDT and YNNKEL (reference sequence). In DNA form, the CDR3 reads TGTGCCAGCGCGGCACCCGGCCTTTACGAGCAGTACTTC. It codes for CASAAPGLYEQYF.

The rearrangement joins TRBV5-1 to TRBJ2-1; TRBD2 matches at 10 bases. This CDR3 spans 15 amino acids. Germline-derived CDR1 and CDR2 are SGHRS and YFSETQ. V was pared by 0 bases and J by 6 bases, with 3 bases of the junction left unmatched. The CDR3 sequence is CASSLEASGSNEQFF. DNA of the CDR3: TGCGCCAGCAGCTTGGAAGCTAGCGGGAGCAATGAGCAGTTCTTC.

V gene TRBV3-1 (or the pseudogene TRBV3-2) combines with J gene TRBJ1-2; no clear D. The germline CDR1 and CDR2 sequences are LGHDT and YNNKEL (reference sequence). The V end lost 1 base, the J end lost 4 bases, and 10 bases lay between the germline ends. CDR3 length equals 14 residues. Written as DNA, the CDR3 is TGTGCCAGCAGCCAAGGAGTAGGCTCCTATGGCTACACCTTC. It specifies CASSQGVGSYGYTF.

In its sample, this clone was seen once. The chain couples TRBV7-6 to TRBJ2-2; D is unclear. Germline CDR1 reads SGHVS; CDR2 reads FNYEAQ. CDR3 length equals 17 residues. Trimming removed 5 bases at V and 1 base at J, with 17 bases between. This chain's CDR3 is CASSPPPLSQNTGELFF. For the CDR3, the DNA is TGTGCCAGCAGCCCCCCTCCACTGTCTCAGAACACCGGGGAGCTGTTTTTT.

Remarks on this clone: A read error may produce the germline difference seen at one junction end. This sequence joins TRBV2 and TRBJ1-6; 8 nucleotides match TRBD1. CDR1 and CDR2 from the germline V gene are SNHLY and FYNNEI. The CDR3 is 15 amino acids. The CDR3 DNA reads TGTGCCAGCACCTCTGAGGGGACAGGAGGTTCACTCCTCCACTTT. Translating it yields CASTSEGTGGSLLHF.

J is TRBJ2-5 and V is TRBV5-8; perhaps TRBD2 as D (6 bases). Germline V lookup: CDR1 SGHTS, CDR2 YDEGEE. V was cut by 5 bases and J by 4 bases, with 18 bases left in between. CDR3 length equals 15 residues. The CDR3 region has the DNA TGTGCCAGCAGTGGTGACTTCGGGCGGGGAGAGACCCAGTACTTC. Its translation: CASSGDFGRGETQYF.

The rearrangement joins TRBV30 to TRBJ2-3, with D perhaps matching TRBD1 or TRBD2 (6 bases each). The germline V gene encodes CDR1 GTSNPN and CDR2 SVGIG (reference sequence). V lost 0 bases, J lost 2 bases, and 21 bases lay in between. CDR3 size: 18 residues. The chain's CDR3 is CAWSVQARGRFPTDTQYF. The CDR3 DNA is TGTGCCTGGAGTGTACAGGCTCGGGGGCGATTTCCCACAGATACGCAGTATTTT.

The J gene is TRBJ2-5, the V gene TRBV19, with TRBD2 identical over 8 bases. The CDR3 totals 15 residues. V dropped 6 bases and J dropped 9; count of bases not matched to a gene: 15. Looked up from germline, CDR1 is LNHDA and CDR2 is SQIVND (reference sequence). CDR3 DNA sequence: TGTGCCAGTAGAACAGCACCCGCGGGAGGAACGCCCCAGTACTTC. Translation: CASRTAPAGGTPQYF.

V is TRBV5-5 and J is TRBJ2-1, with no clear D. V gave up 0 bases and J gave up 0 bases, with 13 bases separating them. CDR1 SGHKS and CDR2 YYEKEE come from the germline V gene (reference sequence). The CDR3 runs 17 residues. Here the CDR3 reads CASSLVGSTSSYNEQFF. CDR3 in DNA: TGTGCCAGCAGCTTGGTTGGCAGTACAAGCTCCTACAATGAGCAGTTCTTC.

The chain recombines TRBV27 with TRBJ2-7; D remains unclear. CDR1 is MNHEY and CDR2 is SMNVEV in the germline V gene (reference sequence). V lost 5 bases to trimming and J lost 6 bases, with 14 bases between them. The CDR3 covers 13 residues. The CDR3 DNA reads TGTGCCAGCAGTCCCAGGTCACCCCCCGAGCAGTACTTC. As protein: CASSPRSPPEQYF.

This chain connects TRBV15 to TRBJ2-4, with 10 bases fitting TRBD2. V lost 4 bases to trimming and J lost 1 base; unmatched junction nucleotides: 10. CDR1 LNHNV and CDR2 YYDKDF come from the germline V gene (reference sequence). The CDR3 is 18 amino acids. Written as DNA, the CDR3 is TGTGCCACCAGCAATCCCAAGCGGGGGGGCGTGGCCAAAAACATTCAGTACTTC. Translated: CATSNPKRGGVAKNIQYF. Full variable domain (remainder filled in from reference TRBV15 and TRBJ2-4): DAMVIQNPRYQVTQFGKPVTLSCSQTLNHNVMYWYQQKSSQAPKLLFHYYDKDFNNEADTPDNFQSRRPNTSFCFLDIRSPGLGDTAMYLCATSNPKRGGVAKNIQYFGAGTRLSVL.

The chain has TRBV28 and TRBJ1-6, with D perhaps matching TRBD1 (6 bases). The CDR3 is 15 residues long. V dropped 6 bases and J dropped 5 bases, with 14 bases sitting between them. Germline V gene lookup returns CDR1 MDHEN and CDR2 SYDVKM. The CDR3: CASRGGQVHNSPLHF. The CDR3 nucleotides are TGTGCCAGCAGGGGGGGGCAGGTTCATAATTCACCCCTCCACTTT.

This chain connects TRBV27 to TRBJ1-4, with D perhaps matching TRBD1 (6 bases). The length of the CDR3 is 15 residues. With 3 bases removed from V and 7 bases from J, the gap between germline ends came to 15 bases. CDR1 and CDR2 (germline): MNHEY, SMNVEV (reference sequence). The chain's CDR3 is CASSFHRAVGEKLFF. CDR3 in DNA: TGTGCCAGCAGTTTTCACAGGGCGGTGGGTGAAAAACTGTTTTTT.

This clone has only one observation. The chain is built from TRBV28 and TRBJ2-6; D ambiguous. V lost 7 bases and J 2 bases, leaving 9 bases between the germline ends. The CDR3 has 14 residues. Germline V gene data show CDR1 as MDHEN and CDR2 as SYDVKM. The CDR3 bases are TGTGCCAGCACCGTCAATGCTGGGGCCAACGTCCTGACTTTC. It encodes CASTVNAGANVLTF.